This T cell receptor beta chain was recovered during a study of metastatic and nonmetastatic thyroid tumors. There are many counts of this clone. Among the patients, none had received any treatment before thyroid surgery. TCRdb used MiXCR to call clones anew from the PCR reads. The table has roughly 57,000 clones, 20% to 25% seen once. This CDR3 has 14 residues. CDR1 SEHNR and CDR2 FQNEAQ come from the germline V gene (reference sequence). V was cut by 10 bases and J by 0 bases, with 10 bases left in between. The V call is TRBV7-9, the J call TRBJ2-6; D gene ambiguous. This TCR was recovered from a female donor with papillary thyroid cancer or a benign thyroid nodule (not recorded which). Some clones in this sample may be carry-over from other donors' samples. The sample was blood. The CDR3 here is CATGTTSGANVLTF. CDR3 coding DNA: TGTGCCACCGGCACCACCTCTGGGGCCAACGTCCTGACTTTC.